Shown below are 26 T cell receptor beta chains from a single sample sequenced in a study of shared clonotypes between healthy human individuals. Libraries were prepared by immunoSEQ multiplex PCR; TCRdb keeps only in-frame clonotypes and omits some of them. Of around 510,000 clones detected, around 95% appear once; the ten largest clones hold 0.05% to 0.08%. Sequencing input: naive CD4+ T cells sorted from blood. Subset noted: CD45RA+ positively selected. The source is a woman in her 30s in good health.

V is TRBV5-1 and J is TRBJ2-2; D is ambiguous. Germline assignment: CDR1 SGHRS and CDR2 YFSETQ. Trimming left V 4 bases short and J 7 bases short, with 11 bases between. The CDR3 has 13 residues. CDR3 DNA: TGCGCCAGCAGCGCCGCTCAACGCGGGGAGCTGTTTTTT. It yields the protein CASSAAQRGELFF.

The genes are TRBV19 and TRBJ2-2; 8 bases line up with TRBD2. The CDR3 is made up of 15 amino acids. Looked up from germline, CDR1 is LNHDA and CDR2 is SQIVND (reference sequence). V shed 5 bases and J 8 bases; nucleotides not matched to a gene: 10. CDR3 DNA sequence: TGTGCCAGTAGTCCGCTAGCGGGCCCAAGGGGGGAGCTGTTTTTT. This codes for CASSPLAGPRGELFF.

The J gene is TRBJ1-4, the V gene TRBV4-1, with D uncertain. This CDR3 is built from 18 residues. Germline V gene sequence: CDR1 MGHRA, CDR2 YSYEKL. With 1 base removed from V and 2 bases from J, the gap between germline ends came to 17 bases. The CDR3 protein is CASSQVPPGPQTNEKLFF. The CDR3 DNA reads TGCGCCAGCAGCCAAGTTCCACCAGGACCCCAGACTAATGAAAAACTGTTTTTT.

The V and J genes are TRBV5-1 and TRBJ1-2; tentatively, D is TRBD1 (6 bases). The length of the CDR3 is 15 residues. Trimming took off 3 bases at V and 6 bases at J, with 18 bases between the two ends. From germline, CDR1 is SGHRS and CDR2 YFSETQ. The CDR3, as DNA: TGCGCCAGCAGCTGGGGGCAGGGAGATCTCCATGGCTACACCTTC. Translating it yields CASSWGQGDLHGYTF.

This chain links TRBV14 with TRBJ1-4; D remains unclear. The germline V gene encodes CDR1 SGHDN and CDR2 FVKESK. The CDR3 spans 17 residues. The V gene lost 4 bases and the J gene lost 0 bases, with 15 bases spanning the gap. CDR3 loop: CASSRWQKIATNEKLFF. The CDR3 DNA follows: TGTGCCAGCAGCCGATGGCAGAAAATTGCAACTAATGAAAAACTGTTTTTT.

The V call is TRBV28, the J call TRBJ1-3, with D uncertain. This CDR3 is built from 13 residues. In germline, CDR1 is MDHEN, CDR2 SYDVKM. V lost 5 bases and J 4 bases, leaving 9 bases between the germline ends. CDR3: CASSTAQGNTIYF. CDR3 in DNA: TGTGCCAGCAGTACAGCACAAGGAAACACCATATATTTT.

The rearrangement links TRBV5-1 to TRBJ2-2, with 9 bases fitting TRBD2. The CDR3 spans 16 residues. Germline V gene sequence: CDR1 SGHRS, CDR2 YFSETQ. Unmatched junction bases numbered 9, after V lost 6 bases and J lost 3 bases. DNA of the CDR3: TGCGCCAGCACCTCGTTAGCGGGAGCAGACACCGGGGAGCTGTTTTTT. It translates to CASTSLAGADTGELFF.

In its sample, this clone was seen a few times. V gene TRBV15 combines with J gene TRBJ2-7; a possible D gene is TRBD1 (6 bases). This CDR3 is 12 amino acids long. V was cut by 4 bases and J by 4 bases, with 8 bases left in between. In germline, CDR1 is LNHNV, CDR2 YYDKDF (reference sequence). The CDR3 loop reads CATSKQGYEQYF. DNA for the CDR3: TGTGCCACCAGCAAACAGGGTTACGAGCAGTACTTC.

The chain couples TRBV7-9 to TRBJ2-7; 13 bases are a match to TRBD2. The CDR3 is 18 amino acids. The V segment lost 3 bases and the J segment 6 bases; nucleotides outside the gene matches: 14. The germline CDR1 and CDR2 sequences are SEHNR and FQNEAQ (reference sequence). CDR3 DNA: TGTGCCAGCAGCTTTACCGGACTAGCGGGAGTAGGTTCCAGCGAGCAGTACTTC. Encoded protein: CASSFTGLAGVGSSEQYF.

The V call is TRBV19, the J call TRBJ1-5; tentatively, D is TRBD1 (5 bases). CDR1 LNHDA and CDR2 SQIVND come from the germline V gene (reference sequence). V lost 6 bases, J lost 7 bases, and 19 bases lay in between. The CDR3 has 15 amino acids. The CDR3 bases are TGTGCCAGTAGGTACGGGGCAGGCGAAAGCCAGCCCCAGCATTTT. Its protein is CASRYGAGESQPQHF. The variable domain in full, completed from reference TRBV19 and TRBJ1-5, reads DGGITQSPKYLFRKEGQNVTLSCEQNLNHDAMYWYRQDPGQGLRLIYYSQIVNDFQKGDIAEGYSVSREKKESFPLTVTSAQKNPTAFYLCASRYGAGESQPQHFGDGTRLSIL.

The chain is built from TRBV27 and TRBJ1-1; 8 bases line up with TRBD1. Trimming at V came to 2 bases and at J to 5 bases, leaving 7 bases not matched to a gene. The V gene's germline CDR1 is MNHEY and CDR2 SMNVEV (reference sequence). The CDR3 spans 15 residues. CDR3 sequence: CASSLGRGRYTEAFF. Here the CDR3 DNA reads TGTGCCAGCAGTTTAGGCAGGGGGCGTTATACTGAAGCTTTCTTT.

Regarding this clone: The sample carries other DNA sequences with the same CDR3. The chain carries TRBV6-1 and TRBJ1-5, with D unclear. Germline V gene data show CDR1 as MNHNS and CDR2 as SASEGT. V was clipped by 2 bases and J by 2 bases, with 4 bases between them. The CDR3 spans 13 residues. CDR3 bases: TGTGCCAGCAGTGAACGTGGCAATCAGCCCCAGCATTTT. Encoded protein: CASSERGNQPQHF.

CDR3 sequence: CASSSFSGRLGEQYF. As DNA, the CDR3 is TGTGCCAGCAGCTCCTTTAGCGGGAGGTTGGGTGAGCAGTACTTC. The chain carries TRBV11-2 and TRBJ2-7, with 10 bases that match TRBD2. The germline gives CDR1 SGHAT, CDR2 FQNNGV. The CDR3 consists of 15 residues. The V and J ends lost 4 bases and 7 bases, in that order; junction bases with no gene match: 10.

The J gene is TRBJ2-7, the V gene TRBV28, with a possible D match to TRBD1 (6 bases). Germline CDR1 and CDR2: MDHEN and SYDVKM. Trimming pared 7 bases from V and 3 bases from J, leaving 13 bases between. The CDR3 contains 13 residues. The CDR3 sequence is CASNFRGGYEQYF. The CDR3 DNA sequence: TGTGCCAGCAACTTTCGAGGGGGCTACGAGCAGTACTTC.

The rearrangement links TRBV28 to TRBJ1-3, with D hard to call. The germline gives CDR1 MDHEN, CDR2 SYDVKM. The V and J ends lost 2 bases and 0 bases respectively, with 8 bases between them. This CDR3 has 15 residues. The CDR3 DNA follows: TGTGCCAGCAGTTTAATTTGGGACTCTGGAAACACCATATATTTT. Translation gives CASSLIWDSGNTIYF.

The chain is built from TRBV9 and TRBJ1-2; D perhaps matches TRBD1 (5 bases). CDR3 size: 13 residues. Trimming pared 4 bases from V and 8 bases from J, leaving 15 bases between. Germline CDR1 SGDLS, CDR2 YYNGEE. DNA for the CDR3: TGTGCCAGCAGCCTAGAGACAGCGGGCGGCTACACCTTC. Residues: CASSLETAGGYTF.

The rearrangement links TRBV19 to TRBJ2-1, with 8 bases fitting TRBD2. This CDR3 is 18 amino acids long. Germline CDR1 reads LNHDA; CDR2 reads SQIVND (reference sequence). V gave up 8 bases and J gave up 0 bases; unmatched junction bases: 15. In DNA form, the CDR3 reads TGTGCCAGTCGAGGACTAGCCGGAAAGTATGACTCCTACAATGAGCAGTTCTTC. This translates into CASRGLAGKYDSYNEQFF.

V usage is TRBV5-1 and J usage is TRBJ1-6; D perhaps matches TRBD1 (5 bases). Germline V lookup: CDR1 SGHRS, CDR2 YFSETQ. Trimming removed 4 bases at V and 9 bases at J, with 14 bases between. This CDR3 has 14 amino acids. CDR3 DNA sequence: TGCGCCAGCAGCGAGGCCGGCGGGGGTTCACCCCTCCACTTT. Translation: CASSEAGGGSPLHF.

The chain joins TRBV7-9 to TRBJ2-7, with 14 bases lining up with TRBD2. This CDR3 contains 14 residues. V shed 5 bases, J shed 6 bases, and the junction held 3 bases outside the gene matches. Per the germline V gene, CDR1 is SEHNR and CDR2 is FQNEAQ (reference sequence). The CDR3 DNA sequence: TGTGCCAGCAGCGGGACTAGCGGGAGTAGCGAGCAGTACTTC. Translation: CASSGTSGSSEQYF.

The chain combines TRBV29-1 with TRBJ2-3, with D maybe TRBD2 (5 bases). The V end was cut by 6 bases, the J end by 0 bases, with 10 bases between. This CDR3 has 13 amino acids. CDR1 and CDR2 from the germline V gene are SQVTM and ANQGSEA. The CDR3 DNA reads as TGCAGCGTAGAGGGAGCTAGCACAGATACGCAGTATTTT. Translating it yields CSVEGASTDTQYF.

The chain is built from TRBV2 and TRBJ2-7, with 9 bases matching TRBD2. After removal of 7 bases from V and 6 bases from J, the junction contained 7 bases not matched to a gene. Germline V lookup: CDR1 SNHLY, CDR2 FYNNEI. The CDR3 loop spans 13 amino acids. The CDR3 spells CASTISGRGEQYF. In nucleotides, the CDR3 is TGTGCCAGCACCATTAGCGGGAGAGGCGAGCAGTACTTC.

This clone came up once. The chain joins TRBV2 to TRBJ1-2, with no clear D. The germline V gene encodes CDR1 SNHLY and CDR2 FYNNEI. This CDR3 is built from 13 residues. The germline V and J ends were trimmed by 7 bases and 6 bases, with 15 bases remaining between them. CDR3 sequence (DNA): TGTGCCAGCACCAGGCTCCAGGAGAATGGCTACACCTTC. It codes for CASTRLQENGYTF.

On this clone: Additional DNA sequences in this sample encode the identical CDR3. The chain has TRBV2 and TRBJ1-2; 8 bases are a match to TRBD1. The germline CDR1 and CDR2 sequences are SNHLY and FYNNEI. CDR3 length: 14 amino acids. J lost 4 bases, V lost 2 bases, and 3 bases had no gene match. For the CDR3, the DNA is TGTGCCAGCAGTGAAACAGGGGGGGGCTATGGCTACACCTTC. Translating it yields CASSETGGGYGYTF.

This sequence joins TRBV2 and TRBJ1-1, with 9 bases matching TRBD1. The CDR3 is made up of 14 amino acids. V dropped 7 bases and J dropped 5; count of bases not matched to a gene: 8. In germline, CDR1 is SNHLY, CDR2 FYNNEI. In DNA, the CDR3 is TGTGCCAGCAACATCATGACAGGGGGTACTGAAGCTTTCTTT. Amino acids: CASNIMTGGTEAFF.

The chain links TRBV4-1 to TRBJ2-7; D unclear. Germline loops: CDR1 MGHRA, CDR2 YSYEKL. Trimming pared 0 bases from V and 7 bases from J, leaving 13 bases between. The CDR3 has 14 residues. CDR3 bases: TGCGCCAGCAGCCAAGATCGCCTTGTAGGTGAGCAGTACTTC. Translation: CASSQDRLVGEQYF.

This chain links TRBV7-9 with TRBJ2-1; D may be TRBD1 (5 bases). Germline CDR1 SEHNR, CDR2 FQNEAQ (reference sequence). Trimming cost V 2 bases and J 4 bases, with 12 bases left between them. The CDR3 has 15 amino acids. The CDR3 DNA sequence: TGTGCCAGCAGCTTAAAAGGGGATTTATACAATGAGCAGTTCTTC. It translates to CASSLKGDLYNEQFF.